These T cell receptor beta chains were read from a single sample in a study of blood T cell repertoires in COVID-19. Sequenced by immunoSEQ multiplex PCR; TCRdb stores in-frame clones only, minus some. The sample consists of 98,000 or so clones, about 87% of them appearing once. The sample comprised peripheral blood. The source of these receptors is a man in his forties or fifties with acute or convalescent COVID-19. Both conserved end residues are part of each CDR3. The D gene is left open where the match is weak. Clone sizes are given selectively: once, few, many, or a class where the clone is expanded.

J: TRBJ1-2
D: .
size: .
V: TRBV6-5
DNA: TGTGCCAGCAGTACAACCGGGTCACCCTATGGCTACACCTTC
CDR3: CASSTTGSPYGYTF

J: TRBJ2-7
D: .
size: few
V: TRBV14
DNA: TGTGCCAGCAGCCCCCTGGGCCCCGGCGCGGGTTACGAGCAGTACTTC
CDR3: CASSPLGPGAGYEQYF

J: TRBJ2-3
D: .
size: .
V: TRBV6-5
DNA: TGTGCCAGCAGCCCGTCAAGGGGGCAGTATTTT
CDR3: CASSPSRGQYF

J: TRBJ2-7
D: .
size: .
V: TRBV5-1
DNA: TGCGCCAGCAGCCTCGGACAGGGAGGGGAGCAGTACTTC
CDR3: CASSLGQGGEQYF

J: TRBJ2-1
D: .
size: .
V: TRBV30
DNA: TGTGCCTGTTCCCCCGGGAGCTCCTACAATGAGCAGTTCTTC
CDR3: CACSPGSSYNEQFF

J: TRBJ2-7
D: TRBD1
size: .
V: TRBV6-5
DNA: TGTGCCAGCAGTTCCGGACAGGGAGTCTACGAGCAGTACTTC
CDR3: CASSSGQGVYEQYF

J: TRBJ2-1
D: TRBD2
size: .
V: TRBV19
DNA: TGTGCCAGTAGTATCAGGATCAGCGGGACTTACAATGAGCAGTTCTTC
CDR3: CASSIRISGTYNEQFF

J: TRBJ2-1
D: .
size: once
V: TRBV7-9
DNA: TGTGCCAGCAGCTTAGTATCCAGCGGTAGGTACAATGAGCAGTTCTTC
CDR3: CASSLVSSGRYNEQFF

J: TRBJ1-4
D: TRBD1
size: .
V: TRBV7-9
DNA: TGTGCCAGCAGCTTAGCGCGAGGGGGCGTTCAGAAACTGTTTTTT
CDR3: CASSLARGGVQKLFF

J: TRBJ2-5
D: TRBD1
size: .
V: TRBV6-5
DNA: TGTGCCAGCAGTCTGGACAGGGGAGGAGAGACCCAGTACTTC
CDR3: CASSLDRGGETQYF

J: TRBJ2-1
D: TRBD2
size: .
V: TRBV7-8
DNA: TGTGCCAGCATTCGAGGGGGGCTAGCGGGAGGGGCTGAGCAGTTCTTC
CDR3: CASIRGGLAGGAEQFF

J: TRBJ2-2
D: .
size: .
V: TRBV27
DNA: TGTGCCAGCAGTTCCGGGGGACAGATGTACACCGGGGAGCTGTTTTTT
CDR3: CASSSGGQMYTGELFF

J: TRBJ2-1
D: TRBD2
size: .
V: TRBV29-1
DNA: TGCAGCGTTGATTTGCGGGGGGCGGGGAATGAGCAGTTCTTC
CDR3: CSVDLRGAGNEQFF

J: TRBJ1-1
D: .
size: once
V: TRBV6-5
DNA: TGTGCCAGCAGTAACCGGGTTGACGGGACTGAAGCTTTCTTT
CDR3: CASSNRVDGTEAFF

J: TRBJ2-7
D: .
size: once
V: TRBV5-1
DNA: TGCGCCAGCAGCCGAGCGGATACCTACGAGCAGTACTTC
CDR3: CASSRADTYEQYF

J: TRBJ1-2
D: .
size: .
V: TRBV28
DNA: TGTGCCAGCAGGAAGGACTCTGGCTACACCTTC
CDR3: CASRKDSGYTF

J: TRBJ2-1
D: TRBD2
size: .
V: TRBV7-2
DNA: TGTGCCAGCAGCTTACTGACTAGCGGGAGACACAATGAGCAGTTCTTC
CDR3: CASSLLTSGRHNEQFF

J: TRBJ1-1
D: .
size: .
V: TRBV5-1
DNA: TGCGCCAGCAGCCGGGGAGTGAACACTGAAGCTTTCTTT
CDR3: CASSRGVNTEAFF

J: TRBJ2-2
D: TRBD1
size: .
V: TRBV5-1
DNA: TGCGCCAGCAGCTTGTCAGGGGGCGAAGCCGGGGAGCTGTTTTTT
CDR3: CASSLSGGEAGELFF

J: TRBJ1-2
D: TRBD1
size: .
V: TRBV5-1
DNA: TGCGCCAGCAGCTCGACCGGGACAGGGACCCCAGATGGCTACACCTTC
CDR3: CASSSTGTGTPDGYTF

J: TRBJ2-5
D: TRBD2
size: .
V: TRBV11-2
DNA: TGTGCCAGCAGCCCCACCTTTAGCGGGAGTGCCAGTAGCCAGTACTTC
CDR3: CASSPTFSGSASSQYF

J: TRBJ1-2
D: TRBD1
size: .
V: TRBV2
DNA: TGTGCCAGCAGGGCGACAGGGGACTATGGCTACACCTTC
CDR3: CASRATGDYGYTF

J: TRBJ1-2
D: .
size: .
V: TRBV12-3/TRBV12-4
DNA: TGTGCCAGCAGTTTAGGGGGGGTATACGGCTACACCTTC
CDR3: CASSLGGVYGYTF

J: TRBJ2-3
D: .
size: few
V: TRBV9
DNA: TGTGCCAGTACACGGGAGAGTGGCGCAGATACGCAGTATTTT
CDR3: CASTRESGADTQYF

J: TRBJ2-7
D: TRBD1
size: .
V: TRBV2
DNA: TGTGCCAGCAGTCCACGACAGGGGTCCGAGCAGTACTTC
CDR3: CASSPRQGSEQYF

J: TRBJ2-2
D: .
size: .
V: TRBV7-2
DNA: TGTGCCAGCAGCTTAGGAGGGAGTAGCACCGGGGAGCTGTTTTTT
CDR3: CASSLGGSSTGELFF

J: TRBJ1-5
D: TRBD1
size: .
V: TRBV28
DNA: TGTGCCAGCAGTCCAAACGGACAGGGCAATCAGCCCCAGCATTTT
CDR3: CASSPNGQGNQPQHF

J: TRBJ1-2
D: .
size: .
V: TRBV24-1
DNA: TGTGCCACCAGTGATGGAGACCTTGCTAACTATGGCTACACCTTC
CDR3: CATSDGDLANYGYTF

J: TRBJ1-5
D: TRBD1
size: .
V: TRBV30
DNA: TGTGCCTGGAGTGTACGAGGGGGCAGTCAGCCCCAGCATTTT
CDR3: CAWSVRGGSQPQHF

J: TRBJ1-4
D: .
size: .
V: TRBV30
DNA: TGTGCCTGGACTGGGTCCGCACGGGGTTTTGGTGAAAAACTGTTTTTT
CDR3: CAWTGSARGFGEKLFF

J: TRBJ1-2
D: TRBD1
size: .
V: TRBV28
DNA: TGTGCCAGCAGGGGACAGTGGGCCGGAGTTAACTATGGCTACACCTTC
CDR3: CASRGQWAGVNYGYTF

J: TRBJ2-1
D: .
size: .
V: TRBV5-1
DNA: TGCGCCAGCAGCTTGGATAGCGGAAAATACAATGAGCAGTTCTTC
CDR3: CASSLDSGKYNEQFF

J: TRBJ2-7
D: .
size: .
V: TRBV12-3/TRBV12-4
DNA: TGTGCCAGCAGTTTGGCGGGGATCTACGAGCAGTACTTC
CDR3: CASSLAGIYEQYF

J: TRBJ2-1
D: TRBD1
size: .
V: TRBV5-1
DNA: TGCGCCAGCAGCCCAGACAGGGAGTATGAGCAGTTCTTC
CDR3: CASSPDREYEQFF

J: TRBJ2-1
D: .
size: .
V: TRBV9
DNA: TGTGCCAGCAGCGTAGTTACCAGGGGTGAGCAGTTCTTC
CDR3: CASSVVTRGEQFF

J: TRBJ1-2
D: .
size: few
V: TRBV5-1
DNA: TGCGCCAGCAGCTTCTCGGGTGAGGCCTATGGCTACACCTTC
CDR3: CASSFSGEAYGYTF

J: TRBJ2-7
D: TRBD1
size: .
V: TRBV10-1
DNA: TGCGCCAGCAGTGAGTATGGACAGGGGGCCTACGAGCAGTACTTC
CDR3: CASSEYGQGAYEQYF

J: TRBJ2-3
D: TRBD2
size: .
V: TRBV7-9
DNA: TGTGCCAGCAGCTCACTAGCGGGAGCAGATACGCAGTATTTT
CDR3: CASSSLAGADTQYF

J: TRBJ1-3
D: .
size: .
V: TRBV10-3
DNA: TGTGCCATCAGTTACAGGGAGAACACCATATATTTT
CDR3: CAISYRENTIYF

J: TRBJ1-4
D: .
size: few
V: TRBV7-9
DNA: TGTGCCAGCAGCTTAGGGTATAGTACCAATGAAAAACTGTTTTTT
CDR3: CASSLGYSTNEKLFF

J: TRBJ2-1
D: TRBD2
size: .
V: TRBV4-1
DNA: TGCGCCAGCAGCGGGAGGGGAATGGGCAATGAGCAGTTCTTC
CDR3: CASSGRGMGNEQFF

J: TRBJ2-2
D: .
size: .
V: TRBV28
DNA: TGTGCCAGCAGTTTACGATGGGGGGACACCGGGGAGCTGTTTTTT
CDR3: CASSLRWGDTGELFF

J: TRBJ1-2
D: .
size: .
V: TRBV28
DNA: TGTGCCAGCAGTCTACCACAGGGTCCGGGTGGCTACACCTTC
CDR3: CASSLPQGPGGYTF

J: TRBJ1-4
D: .
size: .
V: TRBV25-1
DNA: TGTGCCAGCAGTGACGGGAAGGGTCAAAAACTGTTTTTT
CDR3: CASSDGKGQKLFF

J: TRBJ2-3
D: .
size: .
V: TRBV7-2
DNA: TGTGCCAGCAGCTTACAGGGGGTTGGAGCGGGAGCAGCAGATACGCAGTATTTT
CDR3: CASSLQGVGAGAADTQYF

J: TRBJ1-2
D: TRBD1
size: .
V: TRBV3-1/TRBV3-2
DNA: TGTGCCAGCAGCCAAGACAGGGGGCTGGTCTATGGCTACACCTTC
CDR3: CASSQDRGLVYGYTF

J: TRBJ2-1
D: .
size: .
V: TRBV2
DNA: TGTGCCAGCAAGGGCCTGACCGGGAAAGTAAATGAGCAGTTCTTC
CDR3: CASKGLTGKVNEQFF

J: TRBJ1-3
D: TRBD1
size: few
V: TRBV5-6
DNA: TGTGCCAGCAGCTTGGCTGGACAGGGCTCTGGAAACACCATATATTTT
CDR3: CASSLAGQGSGNTIYF

J: TRBJ2-1
D: TRBD2
size: .
V: TRBV11-3
DNA: TGTGCCAGCAGCTTGCGGGAGTCACGGGAGCAGTTCTTC
CDR3: CASSLRESREQFF

J: TRBJ2-3
D: .
size: .
V: TRBV28
DNA: TGTGCCAGCAGTTCCACCGCCCCACTAGGAGGGAGTCCTAGGGATACGCAGTATTTT
CDR3: CASSSTAPLGGSPRDTQYF